This TCR beta chain was sequenced in a study of beta chain features in type 1 diabetes. Study summary: Healthy donors and patients showed comparable age, gender and cell yields. Findings of the study overall: Within each of all four CD4+ subsets, Type 1 diabetes patients had TCRB CDR3s that were moderately but significantly shorter.

Notes on this clone: Antigen specificity is unknown.

The ends lost 1 base at V and 2 bases at J; junction bases unmatched: 2. The CDR3 spans 15 residues. The germline CDR1 and CDR2 sequences are SGHVS and FNYEAQ. CD4+ naive, central memory, regulatory and stem cell-like memory subsets were isolated by sorting on CD45RO/CCR7/CD25/CD127/CD95/CD27. The sequenced template was cDNA made from the entire isolated RNA. Data came from immunoSEQ multiplex PCR; TCRdb stores just in-frame clones and leaves some out. The profile covers around 310,000 clones, with around an eighth appearing a single time and about 0.016% taken by the ten largest. Sequenced: naive CD4+ T cells from blood. This receptor was identified in a woman in her late teens or twenties with type 1 diabetes. V and J are TRBV7-6 and TRBJ2-7; TRBD1 aligns across 10 bases. In DNA, the CDR3 is TGTGCCAGCAGCTTAGAGACAGGGGGCCCCTACGAGCAGTACTTC. It codes for CASSLETGGPYEQYF.